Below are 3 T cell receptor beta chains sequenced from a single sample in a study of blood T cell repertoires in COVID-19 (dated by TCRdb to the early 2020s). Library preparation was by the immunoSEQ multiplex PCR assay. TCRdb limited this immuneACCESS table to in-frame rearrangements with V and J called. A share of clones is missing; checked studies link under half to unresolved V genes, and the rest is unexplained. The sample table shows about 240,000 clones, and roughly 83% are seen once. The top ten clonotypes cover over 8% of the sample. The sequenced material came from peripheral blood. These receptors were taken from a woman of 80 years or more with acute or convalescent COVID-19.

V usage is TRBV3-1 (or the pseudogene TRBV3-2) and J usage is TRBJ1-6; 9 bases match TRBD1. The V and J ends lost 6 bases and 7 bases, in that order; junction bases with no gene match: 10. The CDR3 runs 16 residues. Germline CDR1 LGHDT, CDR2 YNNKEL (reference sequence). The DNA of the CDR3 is TGTGCCAGCAGTCGATCGGGACAGGGATTCAATTCACCCCTCCACTTT. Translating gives CASSRSGQGFNSPLHF.

CDR3 sequence reads: CASNSVAGGPEQFF. Here the CDR3 DNA reads TGTGCCAGCAATTCGGTAGCGGGGGGGCCTGAGCAGTTCTTC. The chain employs TRBV27 and TRBJ2-1; TRBD2 agrees at 11 bases. This CDR3 comprises 14 residues. Germline V gene lookup returns CDR1 MNHEY and CDR2 SMNVEV (reference sequence). The V gene end was trimmed by 7 bases and the J gene end by 9 bases; junction bases not matched to a gene: 8.

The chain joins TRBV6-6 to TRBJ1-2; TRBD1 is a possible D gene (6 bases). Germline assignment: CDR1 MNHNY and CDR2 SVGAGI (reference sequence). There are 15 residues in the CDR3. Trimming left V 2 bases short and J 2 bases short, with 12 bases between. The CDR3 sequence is CASSYGAGENYGYTF. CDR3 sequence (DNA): TGTGCCAGCAGTTACGGGGCAGGGGAGAACTATGGCTACACCTTC.